This T cell receptor beta chain is from a study of control samples from healthy donors and cancer patients. Only in-frame clones appear in the TCRdb table, and some are missing; sequencing was by immunoSEQ multiplex PCR. The repertoire holds about 94,000 clones, with about 85% as singletons. Trimming took 5 bases from V and 0 from J, leaving 13 bases between them. Germline V CDR1 and CDR2: LNHDA, SQIVND (reference sequence). The CDR3 is made up of 15 amino acids. The specimen was blood. The clonotype was recovered from a woman aged 45-65 years in good health. The chain couples TRBV19 to TRBJ1-1; TRBD1 is a possible D gene (5 bases). CDR3 nucleotides: TGTGCCAGTAGTTCCATCCTGACAGTGAACACTGAAGCTTTCTTT. Translation gives CASSSILTVNTEAFF.